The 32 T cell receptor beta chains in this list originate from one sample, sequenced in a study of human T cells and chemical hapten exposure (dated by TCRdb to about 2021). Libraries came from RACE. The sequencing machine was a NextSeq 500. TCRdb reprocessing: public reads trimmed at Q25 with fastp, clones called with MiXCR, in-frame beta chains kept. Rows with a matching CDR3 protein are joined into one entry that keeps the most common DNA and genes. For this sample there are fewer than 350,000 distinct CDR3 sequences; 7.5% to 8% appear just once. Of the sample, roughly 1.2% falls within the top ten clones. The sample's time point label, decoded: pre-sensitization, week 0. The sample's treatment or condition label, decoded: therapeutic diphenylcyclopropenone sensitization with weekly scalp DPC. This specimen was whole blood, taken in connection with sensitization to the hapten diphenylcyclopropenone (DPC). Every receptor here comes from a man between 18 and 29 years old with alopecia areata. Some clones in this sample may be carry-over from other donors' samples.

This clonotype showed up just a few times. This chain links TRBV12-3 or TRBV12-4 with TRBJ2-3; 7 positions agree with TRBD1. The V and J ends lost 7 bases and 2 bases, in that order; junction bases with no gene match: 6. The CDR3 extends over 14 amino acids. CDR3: CASNPGTATDTQYF. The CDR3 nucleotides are TGTGCCAGCAACCCCGGGACAGCCACAGATACGCAGTATTTT.

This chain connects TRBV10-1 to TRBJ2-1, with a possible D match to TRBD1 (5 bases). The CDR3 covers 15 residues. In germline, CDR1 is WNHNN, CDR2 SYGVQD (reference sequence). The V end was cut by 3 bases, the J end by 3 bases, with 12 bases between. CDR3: CASSDRVRDYNEQFF. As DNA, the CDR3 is TGCGCCAGCAGTGACAGGGTTAGAGACTACAATGAGCAGTTCTTC.

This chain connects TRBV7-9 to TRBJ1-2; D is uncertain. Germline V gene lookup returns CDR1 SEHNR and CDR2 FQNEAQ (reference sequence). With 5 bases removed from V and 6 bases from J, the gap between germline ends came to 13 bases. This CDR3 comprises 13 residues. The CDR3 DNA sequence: TGTGCCAGCAGCCCGAACACCTTCGATGGCTACACCTTC. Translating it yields CASSPNTFDGYTF.

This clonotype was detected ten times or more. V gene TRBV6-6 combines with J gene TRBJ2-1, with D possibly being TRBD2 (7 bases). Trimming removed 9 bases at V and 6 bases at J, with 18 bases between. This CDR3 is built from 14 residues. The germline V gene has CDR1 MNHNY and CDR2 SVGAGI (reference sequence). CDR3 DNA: TGTGCCAGTAATGGGGGGGGGCGCTCCAATGAGCAGTTCTTC. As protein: CASNGGGRSNEQFF.

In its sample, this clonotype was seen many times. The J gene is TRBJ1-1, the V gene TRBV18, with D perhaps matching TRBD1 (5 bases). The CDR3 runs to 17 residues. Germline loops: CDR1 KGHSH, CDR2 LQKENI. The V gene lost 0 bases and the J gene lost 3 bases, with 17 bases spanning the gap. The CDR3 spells CASSPPRPGPEDTEAFF. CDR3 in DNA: TGTGCCAGCTCACCACCCCGGCCGGGGCCGGAGGACACTGAAGCTTTCTTT.

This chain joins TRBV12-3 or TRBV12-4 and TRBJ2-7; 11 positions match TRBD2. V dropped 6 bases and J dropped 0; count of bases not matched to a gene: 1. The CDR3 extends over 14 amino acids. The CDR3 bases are TGTGCCAGCAGACTAGCGGGGGACTCCTACGAGCAGTACTTC. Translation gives CASRLAGDSYEQYF.

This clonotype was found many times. This CDR3 reads CSARSVWTTGELFF. The DNA for the CDR3 is TGCAGTGCTAGATCGGTATGGACCACCGGGGAGCTGTTTTTT. The chain carries TRBV20-1 and TRBJ2-2, with D uncertain. Germline lookup yields CDR1 DFQATT and CDR2 SNEGSKA (reference sequence). This CDR3 has 14 residues. The V gene lost 2 bases and the J gene lost 4 bases, with 11 bases spanning the gap.

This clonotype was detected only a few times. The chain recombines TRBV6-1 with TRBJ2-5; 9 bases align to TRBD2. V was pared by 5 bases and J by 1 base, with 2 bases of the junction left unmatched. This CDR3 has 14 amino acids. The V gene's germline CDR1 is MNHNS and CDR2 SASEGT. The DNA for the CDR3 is TGTGCCAGCAGTATTAGCGGGGGCCAAGAGACCCAGTACTTC. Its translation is CASSISGGQETQYF.

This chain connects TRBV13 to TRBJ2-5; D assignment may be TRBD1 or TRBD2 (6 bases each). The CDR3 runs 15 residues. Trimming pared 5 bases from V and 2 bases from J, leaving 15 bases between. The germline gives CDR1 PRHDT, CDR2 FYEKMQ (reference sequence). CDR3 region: CASSLLEGGQETQYF. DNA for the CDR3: TGTGCCAGCAGCCTACTGGAGGGGGGACAAGAGACCCAGTACTTC.

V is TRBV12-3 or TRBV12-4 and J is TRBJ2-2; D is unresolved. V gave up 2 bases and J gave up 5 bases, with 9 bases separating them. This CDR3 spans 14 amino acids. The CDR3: CASSLTVATGELFF. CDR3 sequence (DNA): TGTGCCAGCAGTTTAACGGTGGCAACCGGGGAGCTGTTTTTT.

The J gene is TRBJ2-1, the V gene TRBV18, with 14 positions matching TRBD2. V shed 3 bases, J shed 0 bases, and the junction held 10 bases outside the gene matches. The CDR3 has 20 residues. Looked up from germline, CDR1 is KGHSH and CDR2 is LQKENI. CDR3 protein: CASSPRTSGGSLSSYNEQFF. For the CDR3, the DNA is TGTGCCAGCTCACCTAGGACTAGCGGGGGGTCCTTAAGCTCCTACAATGAGCAGTTCTTC.

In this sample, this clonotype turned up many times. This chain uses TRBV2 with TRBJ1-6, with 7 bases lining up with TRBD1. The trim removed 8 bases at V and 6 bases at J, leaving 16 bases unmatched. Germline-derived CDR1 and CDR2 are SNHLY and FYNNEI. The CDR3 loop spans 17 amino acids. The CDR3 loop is CASRPNQGQRFNSPLHF. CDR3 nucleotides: TGTGCCAGCCGCCCGAATCAGGGACAGCGGTTTAATTCACCCCTCCACTTT.

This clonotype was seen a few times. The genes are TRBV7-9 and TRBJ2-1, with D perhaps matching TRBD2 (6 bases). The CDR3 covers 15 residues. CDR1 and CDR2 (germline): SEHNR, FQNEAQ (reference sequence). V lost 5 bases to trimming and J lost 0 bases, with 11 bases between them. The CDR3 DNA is TGTGCCAGCAGCAAACCCGGGGGCTCCTACAATGAGCAGTTCTTC. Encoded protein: CASSKPGGSYNEQFF.

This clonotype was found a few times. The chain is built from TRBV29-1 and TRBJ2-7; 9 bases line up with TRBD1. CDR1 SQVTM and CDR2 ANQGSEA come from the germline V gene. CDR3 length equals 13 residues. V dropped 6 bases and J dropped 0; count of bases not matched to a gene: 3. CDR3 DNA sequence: TGCAGCGTGACAGGGGGAAGCTCCTACGAGCAGTACTTC. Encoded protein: CSVTGGSSYEQYF.

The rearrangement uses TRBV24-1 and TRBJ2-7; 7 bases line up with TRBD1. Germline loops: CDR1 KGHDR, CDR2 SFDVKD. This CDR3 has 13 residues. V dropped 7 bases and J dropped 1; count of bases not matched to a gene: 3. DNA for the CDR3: TGTGCCACCAGACAGGGGTCTTCCTACGAGCAGTACTTC. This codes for CATRQGSSYEQYF.

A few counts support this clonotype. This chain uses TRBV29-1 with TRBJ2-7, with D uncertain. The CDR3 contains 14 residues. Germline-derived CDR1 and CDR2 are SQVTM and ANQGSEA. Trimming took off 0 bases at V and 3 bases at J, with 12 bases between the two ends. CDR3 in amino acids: CSVEEWGSGYEQYF. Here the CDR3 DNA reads TGCAGCGTTGAAGAATGGGGATCGGGCTACGAGCAGTACTTC.

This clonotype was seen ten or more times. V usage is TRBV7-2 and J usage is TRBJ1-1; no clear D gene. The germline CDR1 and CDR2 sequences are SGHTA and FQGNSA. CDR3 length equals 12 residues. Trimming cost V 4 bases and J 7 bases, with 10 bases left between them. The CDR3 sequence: CASSSRPFEAFF. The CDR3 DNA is TGTGCCAGCAGCTCCCGACCCTTTGAAGCTTTCTTT.

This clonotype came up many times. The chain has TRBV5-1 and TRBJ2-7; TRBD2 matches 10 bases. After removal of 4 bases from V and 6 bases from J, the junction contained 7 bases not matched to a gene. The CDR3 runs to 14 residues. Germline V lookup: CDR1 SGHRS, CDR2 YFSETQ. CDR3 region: CASSPSGGAGEQYF. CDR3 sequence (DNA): TGCGCCAGCAGCCCAAGCGGGGGGGCCGGCGAGCAGTACTTC.

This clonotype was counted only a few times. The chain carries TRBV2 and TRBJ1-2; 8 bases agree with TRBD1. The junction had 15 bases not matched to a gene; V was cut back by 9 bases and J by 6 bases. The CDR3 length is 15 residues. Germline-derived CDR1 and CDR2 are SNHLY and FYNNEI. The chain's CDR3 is CASSRQGAVLDGYTF. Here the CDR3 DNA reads TGTGCCAGTTCGCGCCAGGGGGCGGTTTTGGATGGCTACACCTTC.

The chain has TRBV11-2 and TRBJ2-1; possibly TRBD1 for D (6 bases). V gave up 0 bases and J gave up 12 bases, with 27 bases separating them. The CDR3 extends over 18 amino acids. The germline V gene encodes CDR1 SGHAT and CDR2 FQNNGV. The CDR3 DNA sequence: TGTGCCAGCAGCTTAGATCTCGGGATGGGGGCAGGGGCCGTAGGGCAGTTCTTC. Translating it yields CASSLDLGMGAGAVGQFF.

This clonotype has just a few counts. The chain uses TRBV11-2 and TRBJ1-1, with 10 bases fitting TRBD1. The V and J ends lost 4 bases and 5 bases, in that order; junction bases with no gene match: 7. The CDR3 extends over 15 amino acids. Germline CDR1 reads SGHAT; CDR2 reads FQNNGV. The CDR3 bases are TGTGCCAGCAGCTCGACTGGACAGGGGGGTACTGAAGCTTTCTTT. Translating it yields CASSSTGQGGTEAFF. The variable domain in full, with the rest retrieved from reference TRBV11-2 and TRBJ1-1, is EAGVAQSPRYKIIEKRQSVAFWCNPISGHATLYWYQQILGQGPKLLIQFQNNGVVDDSQLPKDRFSAERLKGVDSTLKIQPAKLEDSAVYLCASSSTGQGGTEAFFGQGTRLTVV.

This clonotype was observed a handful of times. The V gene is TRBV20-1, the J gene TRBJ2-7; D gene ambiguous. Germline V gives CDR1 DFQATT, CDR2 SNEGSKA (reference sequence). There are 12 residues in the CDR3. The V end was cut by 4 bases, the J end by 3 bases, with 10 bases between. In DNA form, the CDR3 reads TGCAGTGCTACCCTAGGAATCTACGAGCAGTACTTC. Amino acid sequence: CSATLGIYEQYF.

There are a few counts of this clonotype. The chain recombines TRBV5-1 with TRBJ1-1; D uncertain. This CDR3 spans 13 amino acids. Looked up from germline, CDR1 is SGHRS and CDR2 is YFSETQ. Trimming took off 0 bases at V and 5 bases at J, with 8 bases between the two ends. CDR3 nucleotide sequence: TGCGCCAGCAGCTTGGCCCAGGTGACTGAAGCTTTCTTT. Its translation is CASSLAQVTEAFF. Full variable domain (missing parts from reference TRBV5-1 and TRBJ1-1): KAGVTQTPRYLIKTRGQQVTLSCSPISGHRSVSWYQQTPGQGLQFLFEYFSETQRNKGNFPGRFSGRQFSNSRSEMNVSTLELGDSALYLCASSLAQVTEAFFGQGTRLTVV.

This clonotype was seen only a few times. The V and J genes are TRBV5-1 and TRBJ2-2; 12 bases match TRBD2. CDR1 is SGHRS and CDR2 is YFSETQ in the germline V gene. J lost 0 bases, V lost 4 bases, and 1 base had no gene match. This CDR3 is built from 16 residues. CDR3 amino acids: CASSPSGGANTGELFF. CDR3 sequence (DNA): TGCGCCAGCAGCCCTAGCGGGGGGGCGAACACCGGGGAGCTGTTTTTT.

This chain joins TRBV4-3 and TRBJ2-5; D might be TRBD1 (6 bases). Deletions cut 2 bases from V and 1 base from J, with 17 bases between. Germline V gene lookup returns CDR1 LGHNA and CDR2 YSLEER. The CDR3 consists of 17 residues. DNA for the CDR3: TGCGCCAGCAGCCAACTTATTCTTACAGGGTGCCAAGAGACCCAGTACTTC. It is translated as CASSQLILTGCQETQYF.

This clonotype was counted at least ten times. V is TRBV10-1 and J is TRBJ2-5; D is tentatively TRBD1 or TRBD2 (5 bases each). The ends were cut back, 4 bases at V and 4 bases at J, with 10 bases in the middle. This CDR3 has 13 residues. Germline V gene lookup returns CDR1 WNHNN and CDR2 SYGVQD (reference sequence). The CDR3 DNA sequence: TGCGCCAGCAGTGCCGGGGCTAGAGAGACCCAGTACTTC. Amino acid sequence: CASSAGARETQYF.

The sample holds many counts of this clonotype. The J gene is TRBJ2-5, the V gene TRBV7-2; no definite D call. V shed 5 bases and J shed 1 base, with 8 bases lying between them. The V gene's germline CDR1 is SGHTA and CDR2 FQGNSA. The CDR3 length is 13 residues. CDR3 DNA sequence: TGTGCCAGCAGCCCCGTTGTCCAAGAGACCCAGTACTTC. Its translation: CASSPVVQETQYF.

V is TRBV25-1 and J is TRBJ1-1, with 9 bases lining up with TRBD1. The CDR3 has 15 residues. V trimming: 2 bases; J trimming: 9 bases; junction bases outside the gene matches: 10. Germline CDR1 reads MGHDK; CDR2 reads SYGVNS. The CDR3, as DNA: TGTGCCAGCAGTGAAACATCGACGGACAGGGGTAAAGCTTTCTTT. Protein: CASSETSTDRGKAFF.

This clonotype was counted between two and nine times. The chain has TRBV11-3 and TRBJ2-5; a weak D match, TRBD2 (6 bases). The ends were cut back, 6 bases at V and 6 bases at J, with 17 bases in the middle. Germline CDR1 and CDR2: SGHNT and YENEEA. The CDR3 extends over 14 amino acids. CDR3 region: CASSRSNAGQTQYF. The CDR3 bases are TGTGCCAGCAGTCGTTCCAATGCGGGACAGACCCAGTACTTC.

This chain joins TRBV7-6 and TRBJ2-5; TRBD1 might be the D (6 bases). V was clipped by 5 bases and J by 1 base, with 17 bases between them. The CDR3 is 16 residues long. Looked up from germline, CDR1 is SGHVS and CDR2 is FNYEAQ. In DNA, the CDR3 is TGTGCCAGCAGCCCGCACAGGGCTTTCGCCCAAGAGACCCAGTACTTC. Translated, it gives CASSPHRAFAQETQYF.

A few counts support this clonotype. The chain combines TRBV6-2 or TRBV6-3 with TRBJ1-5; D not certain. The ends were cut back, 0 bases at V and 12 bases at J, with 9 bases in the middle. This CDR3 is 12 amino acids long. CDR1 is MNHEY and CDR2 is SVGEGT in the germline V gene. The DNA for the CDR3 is TGTGCCAGCAGTTACTCTTTAGGGATCCAGCATTTT. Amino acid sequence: CASSYSLGIQHF.

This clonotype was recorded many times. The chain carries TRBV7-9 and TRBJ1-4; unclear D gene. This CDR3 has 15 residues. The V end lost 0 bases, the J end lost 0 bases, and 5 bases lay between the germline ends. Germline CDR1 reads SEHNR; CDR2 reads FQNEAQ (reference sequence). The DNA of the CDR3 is TGTGCCAGCAGCTTAGCGAGTGCAACTAATGAAAAACTGTTTTTT. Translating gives CASSLASATNEKLFF.